This T cell receptor (beta chain) was recorded in a study of shared clonotypes between healthy human individuals. The CDR3 is 15 residues long. The ends were cut back, 3 bases at V and 7 bases at J, with 18 bases in the middle. Germline assignment: CDR1 MNHNS and CDR2 SASEGT. Replicate PCRs run on sorted subsets employed roughly 180 ng DNA, approximately 30,000 T cell genomes. The protocol was immunoSEQ multiplex PCR, while the TCRdb copy is restricted to in-frame clones and leaves out a portion. Here the sample spans some 1.5 million clones, 95% to 97% being singletons. The chain is built from TRBV6-1 and TRBJ1-1; the D is unclear. The clonotype was recovered from a man aged 25 to 45 in good health. Sequenced: naive CD4+ T cells sorted from blood. This sample's subset: CD45RA+ positively selected. Here the CDR3 reads CASSENDLSWGEAFF. CDR3 nucleotide sequence: TGTGCCAGCAGTGAGAATGATTTGTCCTGGGGTGAAGCTTTCTTT.